This T cell receptor (beta chain) was sequenced during a study of blood T cell repertoires in COVID-19. Overall study context: Acute and convalescent COVID-19 samples came from the United States, Italy and Spain.

The table came from immunoSEQ multiplex PCR; TCRdb's copy has only in-frame clones and leaves some out. The table has about 34,000 clones, roughly 75% seen once; the top ten hold about 14%. The CDR3 runs to 15 residues. V is TRBV21-1 and J is TRBJ2-7; the D call in the table, TRBD2, was not verified against the DNA. TRBV21-1 is marked as a pseudogene. Sequencing was done on a sample of peripheral blood. The TCR originated in a man older than 75 with active or convalescent COVID-19. The CDR3 nucleotides are TGTGCCAGCAGCATAGGACTAGGGGCCTCCTACGAGCAGTACTTC. Protein: CASSIGLGASYEQYF.